Below are 2 T cell receptor beta chains sequenced from a single sample in a study of spatial heterogeneity in lung cancer. Study-level results: In tumors, expanded intratumoral alpha and beta TCR counts tracked mutation counts.

The sample's time point: sample taken at primary tumor resection. Their target antigens are unknown. In TCRdb, the 5' RACE reads were re-called with MiXCR into one record per CDR3 protein. The repertoire holds about 18,000 distinct CDR3 sequences, with approximately 10% as singletons. This material consisted of lung tumor tissue, taken at surgery. The source of these receptors is a female donor with early-stage non-small cell lung cancer.

On this clonotype itself: Because the library targeted alpha chains, this beta chain is an off-target read whose size means little. The chain has TRBV6-5 and TRBJ1-1; D is unresolved. The length of the CDR3 is 14 residues. Trimming stripped 0 bases from V and 4 bases from J, with 9 bases between. The V gene's germline CDR1 is MNHEY and CDR2 SVGAGI. In DNA form, the CDR3 reads TGTGCCAGCAGTTACTCGGGCGCGTTCACTGAAGCTTTCTTT. It encodes CASSYSGAFTEAFF.

By frequency in the sample, this clonotype is medium-sized (0.01 to 0.1%). This beta chain slipped into a library made for alpha chains as a stray read, so its size is not meaningful. This CDR3 reads CASSQVVQSGELFF. CDR3 in DNA: TGTGCCAGCAGCCAAGTTGTACAATCCGGGGAGCTGTTTTTT. The chain has TRBV3-1 and TRBJ2-2, with D hard to call. The CDR3 covers 14 residues. Germline V lookup: CDR1 LGHDT, CDR2 YNNKEL (reference sequence). The V gene lost 1 base and the J gene lost 6 bases, with 9 bases spanning the gap.